This paragraph covers one T cell receptor beta chain sequence. This clone was found once. No cognate antigen has been identified for it. No much larger clonotype is one base removed from it; base qualities were not supplied. The sample comes from a study of blood T cell repertoires in COVID-19 (dated by TCRdb to about 2020). At the level of the whole study: Samples covering the acute and convalescent phases of COVID-19 were provided by collaborators in the United States, Italy and Spain. The material from the prospective study consisted of cDNA or gDNA derived from T cells, B-cell-depleted T cells, or PBMCs. Subjects who had been exposed to COVID-19, were actively infected with it, or had recovered from it provided the deeply sampled blood TCRbeta repertoires that made up the dataset. The repertoires were released in a freely available public database meant as a resource for research on the immune response to SARS-CoV-2. The samples were drawn from the first 160 participants of the ongoing ImmuneRACE study and from 950 to 1,500 subjects provided by 6 global collaborators. Nearly every sample came with metadata listing a de-identified subject ID, COVID-19 status, age in years and sex. Where HLA class I and class II types were available, the types were taken from metadata supplied by the sample provider, not from assay-based typing.

Collaborating institutions collected whole blood in K2EDTA tubes following their own protocols. Collaborator samples were shipped for TCRbeta analysis as frozen whole blood, isolated PBMCs, or DNA extracted from either sample type. Here is what the overall study found, with its caveats: Clinical and demographic metadata were provided uncurated, with the amount varying by source and participant.

The immunoSEQ Assay, a bias-controlled multiplex PCR, was used to amplify TCRbeta CDR3 regions from genomic DNA. Per the original workflow: The number of nucleated cells in each sample was estimated by amplification of reference gene primers within the assay. Sequence reads were collapsed and filtered to measure the absolute abundance of every unique TCRbeta CDR3 rearrangement. For each sample, productive Simpson clonality was calculated by taking the square root of Simpson's diversity index across productive rearrangements. TCRdb limited this immuneACCESS table to in-frame rearrangements with V and J called. A share of clones is missing; checked studies link under half to unresolved V genes, and the rest is unexplained. The DNA was the basis for D and trimming; V, J and clone size are from that table. The sample profile shows about 170,000 clones; roughly 84% of them were found once. The ten largest clones capture 2.5% to 3% of the sample.

Counted from cysteine to phenylalanine, this CDR3 has 15 amino acids. The CDR3 DNA has 45 bases and is translated from base 1. CDR1 is given as MNHNS and CDR2 as SASEGT, both from the germline V gene. V is cut by 3 bases and J by 7 bases, and the space between the germline ends is 13 bases. This TCR came from a woman aged 55-69 years with acute or convalescent COVID-19. Recombination linked TRBV6-1 to TRBJ1-6, with the D gene not confidently named. Source material: peripheral blood. The CDR3 reads CASSDRPGGNSPLHF. DNA sequence: TGTGCCAGCAGTGATAGACCCGGAGGCAATTCACCCCTCCACTTT.